This T cell receptor (beta chain) was profiled in a study of technical replicates of blood from a handful of donors. V lost 6 bases and J 4 bases, leaving 18 bases between the germline ends. This CDR3 spans 15 amino acids. In germline, CDR1 is SGHVS, CDR2 FNYEAQ. The protocol was immunoSEQ multiplex PCR, while the TCRdb copy is restricted to in-frame clones and leaves out a portion. Here the sample spans more than 65,000 clones, around 95% being singletons. The source material was T cells isolated from PBMCs. This sequence joins TRBV7-6 and TRBJ2-5; D is possibly TRBD2 (6 bases). The sequence derives from a human donor in good health. The CDR3 is CASRDNAISGETQYF. CDR3 nucleotides: TGTGCCAGCAGGGACAACGCAATTAGCGGAGAGACCCAGTACTTC. The entire variable domain, with the rest obtained from reference TRBV7-6 and TRBJ2-5, is as follows: GAGVSQSPRYKVTKRGQDVALRCDPISGHVSLYWYRQALGQGPEFLTYFNYEAQQDKSGLPNDRFSAERPEGSISTLTIQRTEQRDSAMYRCASRDNAISGETQYFGPGTRLLVL.